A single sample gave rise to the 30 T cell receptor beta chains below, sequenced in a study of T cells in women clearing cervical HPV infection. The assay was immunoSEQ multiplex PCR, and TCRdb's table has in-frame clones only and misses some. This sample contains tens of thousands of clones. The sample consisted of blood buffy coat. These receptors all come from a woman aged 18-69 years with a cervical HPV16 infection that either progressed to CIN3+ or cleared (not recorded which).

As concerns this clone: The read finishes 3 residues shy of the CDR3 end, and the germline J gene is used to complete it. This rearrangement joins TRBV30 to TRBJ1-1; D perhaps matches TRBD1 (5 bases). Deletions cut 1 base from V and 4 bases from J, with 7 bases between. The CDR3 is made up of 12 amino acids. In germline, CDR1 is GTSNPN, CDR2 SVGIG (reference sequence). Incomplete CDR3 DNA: TGTGCCTGGAGTGGGCAGGGCACTGAA. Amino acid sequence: CAWSGQGTE. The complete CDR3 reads CAWSGQGTEAFF.

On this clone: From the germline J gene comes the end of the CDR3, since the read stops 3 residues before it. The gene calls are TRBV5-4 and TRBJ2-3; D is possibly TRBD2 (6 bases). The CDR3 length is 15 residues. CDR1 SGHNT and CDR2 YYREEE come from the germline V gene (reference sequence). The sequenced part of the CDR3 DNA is TGTGCCAGCAGCTTCCGCGATAGCGGTTGGGAGACG. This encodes CASSFRDSGWET. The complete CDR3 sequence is CASSFRDSGWETQYF.

The sequenced part of the CDR3 DNA is TGCAGTGCTAGAGTGGCGGGAAGCTCCTACAATGAG. It yields the protein CSARVAGSSYNE. The whole CDR3 region reads CSARVAGSSYNEQFF. V is TRBV20-1 and J is TRBJ2-1, with D possibly matching TRBD2 (6 bases). Read sequence stops 3 residues before the CDR3 end, and the germline J gene provides the missing end. Deletions cut 1 base from V and 0 bases from J, with 10 bases between. Germline values: CDR1 DFQATT, CDR2 SNEGSKA (reference sequence). CDR3 size: 15 residues.

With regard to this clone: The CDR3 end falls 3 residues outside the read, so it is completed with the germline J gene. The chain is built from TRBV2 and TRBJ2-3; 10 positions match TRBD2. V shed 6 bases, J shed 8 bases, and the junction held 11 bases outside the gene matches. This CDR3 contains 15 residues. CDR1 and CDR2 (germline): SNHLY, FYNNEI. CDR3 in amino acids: CASRVGLAEMGTQYF. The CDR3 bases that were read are TGTGCCAGCAGGGTCGGACTAGCGGAGATGGGTACG.

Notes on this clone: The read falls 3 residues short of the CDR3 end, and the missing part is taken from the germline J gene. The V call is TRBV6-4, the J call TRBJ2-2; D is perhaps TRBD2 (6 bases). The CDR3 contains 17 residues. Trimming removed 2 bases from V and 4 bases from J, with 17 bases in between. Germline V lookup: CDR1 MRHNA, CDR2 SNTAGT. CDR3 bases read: TGTGCCAGCAGTGACAGGGGACTCCATACGGGCACCGGGGAG. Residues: CASSDRGLHTGTGE. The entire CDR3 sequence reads CASSDRGLHTGTGELFF.

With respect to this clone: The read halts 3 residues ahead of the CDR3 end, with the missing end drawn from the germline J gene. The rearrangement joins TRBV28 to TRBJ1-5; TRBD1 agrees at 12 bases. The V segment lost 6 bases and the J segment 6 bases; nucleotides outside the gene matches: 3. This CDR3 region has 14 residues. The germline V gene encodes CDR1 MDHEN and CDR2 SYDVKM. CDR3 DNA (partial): TGTGCCAGCAGGGGACAGGGGGCAAGTCAGCCC. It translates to CASRGQGASQP. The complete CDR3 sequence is CASRGQGASQPQHF.

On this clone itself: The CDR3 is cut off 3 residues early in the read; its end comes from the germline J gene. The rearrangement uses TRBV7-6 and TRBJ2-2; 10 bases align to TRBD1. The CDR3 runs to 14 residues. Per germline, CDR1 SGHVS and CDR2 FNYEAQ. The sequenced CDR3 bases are TGTGCCAGCAGCACGGGACAGGGGAACTCACCG. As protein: CASSTGQGNSP. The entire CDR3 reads CASSTGQGNSPLFF.

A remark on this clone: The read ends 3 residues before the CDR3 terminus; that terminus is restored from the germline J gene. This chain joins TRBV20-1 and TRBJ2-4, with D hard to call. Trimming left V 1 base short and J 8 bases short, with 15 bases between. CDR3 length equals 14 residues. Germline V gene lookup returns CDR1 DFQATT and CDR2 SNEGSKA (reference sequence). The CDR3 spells CSARVSGFDDIQYF. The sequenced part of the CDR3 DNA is TGCAGTGCTAGAGTATCAGGCTTTGATGACATT.

CDR3 region: CSAISPTEYYGYTF. The sequenced part of the CDR3 DNA is TGCAGTGCCATCTCCCCCACTGAATACTATGGC. The gene calls are TRBV20-1 and TRBJ1-2; D is undetermined. The missing CDR3 end, 3 residues past where the read stops, is filled in from the germline J gene. The V gene's germline CDR1 is DFQATT and CDR2 SNEGSKA (reference sequence). Trimming cost V 6 bases and J 3 bases, with 17 bases left between them. The length of the CDR3 is 14 residues.

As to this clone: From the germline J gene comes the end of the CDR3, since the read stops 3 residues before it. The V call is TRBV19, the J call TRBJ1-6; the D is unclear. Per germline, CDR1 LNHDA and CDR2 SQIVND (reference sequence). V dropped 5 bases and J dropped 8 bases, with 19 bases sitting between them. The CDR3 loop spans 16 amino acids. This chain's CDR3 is CASSSRPGALHSPLHF. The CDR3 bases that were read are TGTGCCAGTAGTTCCCGGCCCGGAGCGCTGCATTCACCC.

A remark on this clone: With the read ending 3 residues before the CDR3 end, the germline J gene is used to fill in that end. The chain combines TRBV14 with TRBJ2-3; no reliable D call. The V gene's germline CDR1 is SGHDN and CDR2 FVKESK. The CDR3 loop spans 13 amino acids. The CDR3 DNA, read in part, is TGTGCCAGCAGCCAAGATGAGCGCCAGACG. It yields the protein CASSQDERQT. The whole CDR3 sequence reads CASSQDERQTQYF.

The CDR3 reads CSGNLAGGPTDTQYF. CDR3 DNA, as far as it was read: TGCAGCGGAAATCTAGCGGGGGGACCCACAGATACG. This chain links TRBV29-1 with TRBJ2-3; 11 bases are shared with TRBD2. The read falls 3 residues short of the CDR3 end, and the missing part is taken from the germline J gene. Germline V gene sequence: CDR1 SQVTM, CDR2 ANQGSEA. The CDR3 spans 15 residues. The V gene end was trimmed by 7 bases and the J gene end by 2 bases; junction bases not matched to a gene: 8.

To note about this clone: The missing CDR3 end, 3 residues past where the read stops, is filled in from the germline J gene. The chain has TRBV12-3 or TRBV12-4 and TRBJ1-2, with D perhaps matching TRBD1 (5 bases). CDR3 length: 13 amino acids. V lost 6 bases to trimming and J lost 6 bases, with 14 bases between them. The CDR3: CASSRNQGDGYTF. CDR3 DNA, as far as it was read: TGTGCCAGCAGCCGAAATCAGGGAGATGGC.

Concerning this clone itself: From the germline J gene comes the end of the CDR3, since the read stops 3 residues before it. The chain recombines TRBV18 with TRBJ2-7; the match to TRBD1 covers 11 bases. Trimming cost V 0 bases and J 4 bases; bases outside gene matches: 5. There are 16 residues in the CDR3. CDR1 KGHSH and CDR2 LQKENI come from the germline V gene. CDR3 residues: CASSPPGQGAFYEQYF. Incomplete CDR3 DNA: TGTGCCAGCTCACCACCAGGACAGGGGGCGTTTTACGAG.

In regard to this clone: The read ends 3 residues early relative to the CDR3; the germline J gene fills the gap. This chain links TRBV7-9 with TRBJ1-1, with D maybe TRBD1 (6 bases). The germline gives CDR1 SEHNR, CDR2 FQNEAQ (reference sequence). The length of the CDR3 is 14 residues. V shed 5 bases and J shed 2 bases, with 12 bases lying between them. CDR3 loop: CASSHATGNTEAFF. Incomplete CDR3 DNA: TGTGCCAGCAGCCACGCGACAGGCAACACTGAA.

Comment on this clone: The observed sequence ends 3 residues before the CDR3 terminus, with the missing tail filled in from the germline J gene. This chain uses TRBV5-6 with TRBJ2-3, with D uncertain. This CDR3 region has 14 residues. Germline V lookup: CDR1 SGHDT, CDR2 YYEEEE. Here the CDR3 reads CASSFSWNKETQYF. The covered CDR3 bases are TGTGCCAGCAGCTTTAGCTGGAATAAAGAGACG.

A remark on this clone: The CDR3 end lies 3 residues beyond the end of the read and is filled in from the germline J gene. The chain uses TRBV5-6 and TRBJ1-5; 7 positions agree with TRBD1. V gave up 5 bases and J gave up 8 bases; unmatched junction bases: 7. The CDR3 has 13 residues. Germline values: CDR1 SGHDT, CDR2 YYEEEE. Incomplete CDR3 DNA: TGTGCCAGCAGTGAACAGGGGAGGGAGCCC. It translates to CASSEQGREP. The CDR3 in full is CASSEQGREPQHF.

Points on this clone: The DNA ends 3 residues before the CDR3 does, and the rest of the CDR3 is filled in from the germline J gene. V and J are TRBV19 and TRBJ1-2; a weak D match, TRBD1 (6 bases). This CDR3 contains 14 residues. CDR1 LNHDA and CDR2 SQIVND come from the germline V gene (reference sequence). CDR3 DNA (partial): TGTGCCAGTAGTCCTAGGGGGGGGGCTTACGAC. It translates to CASSPRGGAYD. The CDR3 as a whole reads CASSPRGGAYDYTF.

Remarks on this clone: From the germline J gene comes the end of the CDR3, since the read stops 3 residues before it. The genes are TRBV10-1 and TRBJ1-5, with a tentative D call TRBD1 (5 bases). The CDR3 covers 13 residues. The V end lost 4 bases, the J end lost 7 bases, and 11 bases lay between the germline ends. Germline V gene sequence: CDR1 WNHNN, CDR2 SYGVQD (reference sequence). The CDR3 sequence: CASSARDWQPQHF. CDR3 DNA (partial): TGCGCCAGCAGTGCCAGGGATTGGCAGCCC.

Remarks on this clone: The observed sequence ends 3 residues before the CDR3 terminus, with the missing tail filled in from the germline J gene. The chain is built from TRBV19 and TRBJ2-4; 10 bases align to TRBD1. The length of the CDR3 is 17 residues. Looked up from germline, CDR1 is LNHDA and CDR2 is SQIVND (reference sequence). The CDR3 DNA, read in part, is TGTGCCAGTAGTACAAAGACAGGGGGCGCGTCTCATGATGGT. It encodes CASSTKTGGASHDG. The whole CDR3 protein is CASSTKTGGASHDGQYF.

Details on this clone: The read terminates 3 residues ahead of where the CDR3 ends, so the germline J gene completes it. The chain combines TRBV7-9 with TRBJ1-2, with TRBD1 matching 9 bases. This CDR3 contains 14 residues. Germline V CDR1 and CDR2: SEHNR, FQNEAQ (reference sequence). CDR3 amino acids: CASSTGGRENIYTF. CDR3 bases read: TGTGCCAGCAGCACAGGGGGCAGGGAAAACATC.

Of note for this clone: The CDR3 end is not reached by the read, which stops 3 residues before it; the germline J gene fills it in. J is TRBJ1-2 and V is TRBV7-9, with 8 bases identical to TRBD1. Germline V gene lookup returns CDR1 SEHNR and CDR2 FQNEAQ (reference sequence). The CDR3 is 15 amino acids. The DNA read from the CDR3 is TGTGCCAGCAATGGGGATGGACAGGGCCCCTACGAC. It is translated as CASNGDGQGPYD. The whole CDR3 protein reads CASNGDGQGPYDYTF.

Here the CDR3 reads CSVSEGQGGSYDYTF. The sequenced CDR3 bases are TGCAGCGTTTCCGAGGGGCAGGGCGGCAGCTACGAC. This chain joins TRBV29-1 and TRBJ1-2; TRBD1 is a possible D gene (5 bases). The read falls 3 residues short of the CDR3 end, and the missing part is taken from the germline J gene. The CDR3 consists of 15 residues. Germline V gene lookup returns CDR1 SQVTM and CDR2 ANQGSEA.

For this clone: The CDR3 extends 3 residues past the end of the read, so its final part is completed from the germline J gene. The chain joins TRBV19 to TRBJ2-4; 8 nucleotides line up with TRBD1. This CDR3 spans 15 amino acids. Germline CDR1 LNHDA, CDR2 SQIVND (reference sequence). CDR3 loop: CASRTLQGGDYGQYF. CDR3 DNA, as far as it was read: TGTGCCAGTAGGACCTTACAGGGGGGTGACTATGGT.

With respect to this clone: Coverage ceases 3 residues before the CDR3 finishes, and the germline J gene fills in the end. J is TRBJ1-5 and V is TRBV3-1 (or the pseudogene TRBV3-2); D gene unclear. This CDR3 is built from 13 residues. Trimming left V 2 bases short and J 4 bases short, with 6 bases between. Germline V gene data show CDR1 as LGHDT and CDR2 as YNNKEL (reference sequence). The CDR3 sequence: CASSQSGNQPQHF. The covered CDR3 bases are TGTGCCAGCAGCCAATCCGGGAATCAGCCC.

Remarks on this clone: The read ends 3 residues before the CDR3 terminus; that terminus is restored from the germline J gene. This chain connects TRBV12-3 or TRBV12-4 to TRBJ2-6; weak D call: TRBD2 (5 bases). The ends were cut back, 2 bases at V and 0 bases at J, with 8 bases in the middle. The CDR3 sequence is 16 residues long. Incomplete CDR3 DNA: TGTGCCAGCAGTTTACGGGGAGCCTCTGGGGCCAACGTC. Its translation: CASSLRGASGANV. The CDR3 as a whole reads CASSLRGASGANVLTF.

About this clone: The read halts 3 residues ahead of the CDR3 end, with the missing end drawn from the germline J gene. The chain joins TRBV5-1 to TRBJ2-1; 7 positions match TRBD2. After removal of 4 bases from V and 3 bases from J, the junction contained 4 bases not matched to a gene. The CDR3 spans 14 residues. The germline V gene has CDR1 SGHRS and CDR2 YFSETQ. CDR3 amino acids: CASSGGGLYNEQFF. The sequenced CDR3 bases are TGCGCCAGCAGCGGGGGGGGACTCTACAATGAG.

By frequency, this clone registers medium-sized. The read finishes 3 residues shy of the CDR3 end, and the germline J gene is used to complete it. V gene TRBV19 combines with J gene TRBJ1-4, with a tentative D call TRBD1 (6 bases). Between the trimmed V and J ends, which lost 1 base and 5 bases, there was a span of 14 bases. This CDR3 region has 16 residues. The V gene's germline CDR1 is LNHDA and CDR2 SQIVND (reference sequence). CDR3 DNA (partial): TGTGCCAGTAGTATAGCGGGGACAACAGCAAATGAAAAA. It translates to CASSIAGTTANEK. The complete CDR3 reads CASSIAGTTANEKLFF.

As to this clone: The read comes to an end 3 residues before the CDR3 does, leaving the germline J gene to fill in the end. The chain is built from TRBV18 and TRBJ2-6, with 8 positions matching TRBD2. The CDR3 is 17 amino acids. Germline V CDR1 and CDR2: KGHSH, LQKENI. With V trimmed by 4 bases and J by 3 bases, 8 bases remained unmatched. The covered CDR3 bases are TGTGCCAGCTCACAGGCGAGCGGGAGAAGTGGGGCCAACGTC. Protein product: CASSQASGRSGANV. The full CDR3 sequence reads CASSQASGRSGANVLTF. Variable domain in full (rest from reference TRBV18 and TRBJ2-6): NAGVMQNPRHLVRRRGQEARLRCSPMKGHSHVYWYRQLPEEGLKFMVYLQKENIIDESGMPKERFSAEFPKEGPSILRIQQVVRGDSAAYFCASSQASGRSGANVLTFGAGSRLTVL.

CDR3 DNA, as far as it was read: TGTGCCAGCAGCCCCTTAGGGACAGGGGGCGCAGATACG. This gives the protein CASSPLGTGGADT. The entire CDR3 protein is CASSPLGTGGADTQYF. The chain joins TRBV14 to TRBJ2-3; TRBD1 matches at 12 bases. The read is 3 residues too short to cover the CDR3 end, so that end is filled in from the germline J gene. This CDR3 is 16 amino acids long. V trimming: 4 bases; J trimming: 4 bases; junction bases outside the gene matches: 6. CDR1 and CDR2 (germline): SGHDN, FVKESK.